A selection of T cell receptor beta chains follows, all from one sample in a study of PD-1 blockade in classical Hodgkin lymphoma. The assay was immunoSEQ multiplex PCR, and TCRdb's table has in-frame clones only and misses some. The sample records roughly 100,000 clones, more than 85% being singletons. The sequences come from peripheral blood mononuclear cells (PBMCs), collected before the second cycle of nivolumab. These receptors were taken from a human donor with classical Hodgkin lymphoma. Each CDR3 is given with its conserved first and last residue. D genes are given only for firm matches. Clone sizes are given selectively: once, few, many, or a class where the clone is expanded.

v_gene	len	d_gene	j_gene	abundance	CDR3aa	CDR3nt
TRBV7-9	18	-	TRBJ1-2	-	CASSSPLPQGKYLYGYTF	TGTGCCAGCAGCTCCCCCCTGCCCCAGGGAAAGTATCTCTATGGCTACACCTTC
TRBV30	14	TRBD1	TRBJ2-5	-	CASDRGFLGETQYF	TGTGCCTCGGACAGGGGCTTTTTGGGGGAGACCCAGTACTTC
TRBV5-6	12	-	TRBJ1-2	-	CASSLVPYGYTF	TGTGCCAGCAGCTTGGTTCCCTATGGCTACACCTTC
TRBV5-1	11	-	TRBJ1-4	-	CASRDNEKLFF	TGCGCCAGCAGGGATAATGAAAAACTGTTTTTT
TRBV7-3	14	-	TRBJ2-7	once	CASSLLGGTGEQYF	TGTGCCAGCAGCTTATTGGGAGGAACGGGCGAGCAGTACTTC
TRBV7-2	17	-	TRBJ1-6	-	CASSLAAKPVRDSPLHF	TGTGCCAGCAGCTTAGCCGCAAAACCCGTAAGGGATTCACCCCTCCACTTT
TRBV5-1	17	-	TRBJ1-6	few	CASSPIRTIGRNSPLHF	TGCGCCAGCAGCCCAATCCGGACCATCGGGCGTAATTCACCCCTCCACTTT
TRBV4-1	18	-	TRBJ2-5	-	CASSQDVRAARYQETQYF	TGCGCCAGCAGCCAAGATGTGAGAGCTGCTAGGTACCAAGAGACCCAGTACTTC
TRBV7-9	14	TRBD2	TRBJ2-1	-	CASSISGGPNEQFF	TGTGCCAGCAGCATTAGCGGGGGCCCTAATGAGCAGTTCTTC
TRBV19	15	-	TRBJ2-2	-	CASSIGGANTGELFF	TGTGCCAGTAGTATTGGGGGCGCCAACACCGGGGAGCTGTTTTTT
TRBV10-3	14	TRBD1	TRBJ1-3	-	CAISPDRVGNTIYF	TGTGCCATCAGCCCCGACAGGGTTGGAAACACCATATATTTT
TRBV23-1	21	TRBD1	TRBJ1-6	-	CASSHPHTQTGISSYNSPLHF	TGCGCCAGCAGTCACCCACATACTCAGACAGGGATTAGCTCCTATAATTCACCCCTCCACTTT
TRBV5-6	16	-	TRBJ2-2	-	CASSYPIQGNTGELFF	TGTGCCAGCAGCTACCCAATACAGGGGAACACCGGGGAGCTGTTTTTT
TRBV7-3	14	-	TRBJ2-1	-	CASSHGSSYNEQFF	TGTGCCAGCAGCCACGGAAGCTCCTACAATGAGCAGTTCTTC
TRBV19	15	-	TRBJ2-3	-	CASSIVEKAPDTQYF	TGTGCCAGTAGTATAGTAGAGAAAGCCCCAGATACGCAGTATTTT
TRBV19	12	-	TRBJ1-1	-	CASSIGSTEAFF	TGTGCCAGTAGTATAGGGAGCACTGAAGCTTTCTTT
TRBV5-8	14	-	TRBJ2-3	-	CASRMGLYTDTQYF	TGTGCCAGCAGAATGGGACTGTACACAGATACGCAGTATTTT
TRBV5-3	15	TRBD2	TRBJ2-3	-	CARPGTSPSTDTQYF	TGTGCCAGGCCCGGGACTAGCCCATCCACAGATACGCAGTATTTT
TRBV7-2	14	-	TRBJ1-2	-	CASSLARTNYGYTF	TGTGCCAGCAGCTTAGCGCGGACTAACTATGGCTACACCTTC
TRBV29-1	11	-	TRBJ1-1	-	CSVEGTGGAFF	TGCAGCGTTGAAGGGACCGGGGGAGCTTTCTTT
TRBV15	15	-	TRBJ1-5	-	CATTTGTEGDQPQHF	TGTGCCACCACCACAGGGACGGAAGGAGATCAGCCCCAGCATTTT
TRBV7-9	15	-	TRBJ1-4	-	CASSQTEATNEKLFF	TGTGCCAGCAGCCAGACAGAAGCAACTAATGAAAAACTGTTTTTT
TRBV9	13	-	TRBJ1-1	-	CASSVDSYTEAFF	TGTGCCAGCAGCGTAGACAGTTACACTGAAGCTTTCTTT
TRBV18	13	-	TRBJ2-7	-	CASSRQAFYEQYF	TGTGCCAGCTCACGACAGGCCTTTTACGAGCAGTACTTC
TRBV4-3	12	-	TRBJ2-3	-	CASSEDPDTQYF	TGCGCCAGCAGCGAAGATCCAGATACGCAGTATTTT
TRBV13	14	-	TRBJ2-1	-	CASSFMANGTEQFF	TGTGCCAGCAGCTTCATGGCCAACGGGACTGAGCAGTTCTTC
TRBV18	14	-	TRBJ2-5	-	CASSRSSGQETQYF	TGTGCCAGCTCGCGCTCCTCGGGCCAAGAGACCCAGTACTTC
TRBV19	15	-	TRBJ2-7	-	CASSIAQQGTNEQYF	TGTGCCAGTAGTATAGCCCAACAGGGAACCAACGAGCAGTACTTC
TRBV9	14	-	TRBJ1-2	-	CASSERGGPYGYTF	TGTGCCAGCAGCGAGAGGGGGGGACCGTATGGCTACACCTTC
TRBV7-9	15	TRBD1	TRBJ1-6	-	CASSPRDSPISPLHF	TGTGCCAGCAGCCCTAGGGACAGCCCAATTTCACCCCTCCACTTT
TRBV19	13	-	TRBJ2-6	-	CASTFAPSNVLTF	TGTGCCAGTACATTCGCCCCATCCAACGTCCTGACTTTC
TRBV21-1	18	-	TRBJ2-1	-	CASSRILRPTHAYNEQFF	TGTGCCAGCAGCAGAATACTAAGACCAACTCACGCCTACAATGAGCAGTTCTTC
TRBV30	15	-	TRBJ2-1	-	CAWAPPGARYNEQFF	TGTGCCTGGGCCCCTCCGGGGGCAAGATACAATGAGCAGTTCTTC
TRBV19	15	-	TRBJ1-5	-	CASSIDRARGQPQHF	TGTGCCAGTAGTATAGATCGCGCCCGGGGTCAGCCCCAGCATTTT
TRBV5-8	15	-	TRBJ2-7	-	CASSLGGQLTYEQYF	TGTGCCAGCAGCCTGGGGGGACAGCTAACCTACGAGCAGTACTTC
TRBV7-8	14	TRBD2	TRBJ2-2	-	CASRPLAGIGELFF	TGTGCCAGCAGACCACTAGCGGGTATCGGGGAGCTGTTTTTT
TRBV5-6	15	TRBD2	TRBJ2-3	-	CASSLMLAGNPTQYF	TGTGCCAGCAGCTTGATGCTAGCGGGGAATCCGACGCAGTATTTT
TRBV7-9	15	-	TRBJ2-5	-	CASSLVFSWGETQYF	TGTGCCAGCAGTTTAGTTTTCAGTTGGGGAGAGACCCAGTACTTC
TRBV6-6	15	-	TRBJ1-5	-	CASSYQPGFNQPQHF	TGTGCCAGCAGTTACCAACCGGGATTCAATCAGCCCCAGCATTTT
TRBV9	15	-	TRBJ2-1	-	CASSVAPYGVAEQFF	TGTGCCAGCAGCGTAGCCCCATACGGGGTAGCTGAGCAGTTCTTC
TRBV2	13	-	TRBJ1-5	-	CASSVRSNQPQHF	TGTGCCAGCAGTGTCCGGTCCAATCAGCCCCAGCATTTT
TRBV25-1	15	-	TRBJ2-1	-	CASSHDRKQWNEQFF	TGTGCCAGCAGTCATGACAGGAAACAATGGAATGAGCAGTTCTTC
TRBV7-2	14	-	TRBJ2-7	-	CASSLDGRGYEQYF	TGTGCCAGCAGCTTAGATGGCAGGGGCTACGAGCAGTACTTC
TRBV5-4	15	-	TRBJ2-5	once	CASSLALGGGETQYF	TGTGCCAGCAGCTTGGCCTTGGGAGGGGGAGAGACCCAGTACTTC
TRBV6-1	15	TRBD2	TRBJ2-3	-	CASSESGGTTDTQYF	TGTGCCAGCAGTGAAAGCGGGGGGACCACAGATACGCAGTATTTT
TRBV6-5	14	-	TRBJ1-1	-	CASSYEGSWTEAFF	TGTGCCAGCAGTTACGAGGGGAGTTGGACTGAAGCTTTCTTT
TRBV6-5	15	-	TRBJ2-6	-	CASNRGGSGANVLTF	TGTGCCAGCAACCGAGGGGGGAGCGGGGCCAACGTCCTGACTTTC
TRBV7-8	14	TRBD1	TRBJ1-5	-	CASSFGTGNQPQHF	TGTGCCAGCAGCTTCGGGACAGGGAATCAGCCCCAGCATTTT
TRBV2	14	-	TRBJ2-7	-	CASKERVRSYEQYF	TGTGCCAGCAAAGAACGGGTCCGCTCCTACGAGCAGTACTTC
TRBV9	15	TRBD1	TRBJ1-4	-	CASSVVGQGDEKLFF	TGTGCCAGCAGCGTCGTAGGACAGGGGGATGAAAAACTGTTTTTT
TRBV14	16	-	TRBJ2-7	-	CASSQAAGLIFYEQYF	TGTGCCAGCAGCCAAGCCGCCGGTCTTATCTTCTACGAGCAGTACTTC
TRBV2	14	-	TRBJ2-5	-	CASSPGQIEETQYF	TGTGCCAGCAGCCCTGGACAGATCGAGGAGACCCAGTACTTC
TRBV4-3	14	TRBD2	TRBJ2-1	-	CASSQVGRAGEQFF	TGCGCCAGCAGCCAAGTAGGGAGGGCCGGTGAGCAGTTCTTC
TRBV4-1	17	-	TRBJ1-5	-	CASSHGLRPASNQPQHF	TGCGCCAGCAGCCACGGACTCCGGCCAGCCAGCAATCAGCCCCAGCATTTT
TRBV5-1	15	TRBD2	TRBJ2-1	-	CASIPLAGGPNEQFF	TGCGCCAGCATCCCGCTAGCGGGGGGTCCAAATGAGCAGTTCTTC
TRBV6-1	13	-	TRBJ1-5	-	CASSANYGGPQHF	TGTGCCAGCAGCGCCAATTATGGGGGTCCCCAGCATTTT
TRBV7-6	13	-	TRBJ1-2	-	CASSPGSLYGYTF	TGTGCCAGCAGCCCCGGTTCGTTATATGGCTACACCTTC
TRBV18	17	-	TRBJ2-7	-	CASSLLPTDSHFYEQYF	TGTGCCAGCTCACTTTTGCCGACAGACAGCCACTTCTACGAGCAGTACTTC
TRBV29-1	13	TRBD1	TRBJ1-1	-	CSVETGINTEAFF	TGCAGCGTAGAGACAGGGATAAACACTGAAGCTTTCTTT
TRBV6-1	15	-	TRBJ1-6	few	CASAGGNGVNSPLHF	TGTGCCAGCGCGGGGGGGAATGGGGTTAATTCACCCCTCCACTTT